A single sample gave rise to the 4 T cell receptor beta chains below, sequenced in a study of blood T cell repertoires in COVID-19. The table came from immunoSEQ multiplex PCR; TCRdb's copy has only in-frame clones and leaves some out. This table holds 200,000 or so clones, about 88% found once. The sequencing sample was made of peripheral blood. The receptors shown here come from a man in his sixties or seventies with active or convalescent COVID-19.

V gene TRBV2 combines with J gene TRBJ2-7; no firm D call. The V gene lost 4 bases and the J gene lost 0 bases, with 7 bases spanning the gap. Germline V gives CDR1 SNHLY, CDR2 FYNNEI. CDR3 length: 13 amino acids. The CDR3 is CASSVPGSYEQYF. As DNA, the CDR3 is TGTGCCAGCAGTGTCCCAGGCTCCTACGAGCAGTACTTC.

The chain uses TRBV7-9 and TRBJ2-7, with D possibly TRBD1 on 6 matching bases. Germline CDR1 and CDR2: SEHNR and FQNEAQ (reference sequence). The CDR3 totals 15 residues. V lost 5 bases, J lost 2 bases, and 16 bases lay in between. The CDR3 DNA sequence: TGTGCCAGCAGCGAAGCCTTCGGACAGACCTACGAGCAGTACTTC. Its translation: CASSEAFGQTYEQYF.

This sequence joins TRBV6-1 and TRBJ2-7; D possibly corresponds to TRBD1 (6 bases). Germline assignment: CDR1 MNHNS and CDR2 SASEGT. The CDR3 runs to 16 residues. Trimming pared 3 bases from V and 4 bases from J, leaving 19 bases between. Here the CDR3 reads CASSDPRGRGWYEQYF. The CDR3 region has the DNA TGTGCCAGCAGTGACCCTCGTGGCAGGGGCTGGTACGAGCAGTACTTC.

V and J are TRBV5-1 and TRBJ2-2; 12 bases line up with TRBD2. Germline V gene lookup returns CDR1 SGHRS and CDR2 YFSETQ. The junction had 11 bases not matched to a gene; V was cut back by 4 bases and J by 7 bases. This CDR3 region has 17 residues. CDR3 nucleotides: TGCGCCAGCAGCCCTAGCGGGGGGGCTGAAAGTTTCGGGGAGCTGTTTTTT. It codes for CASSPSGGAESFGELFF.